This T cell receptor (beta chain) is from a study of T cell responses to AZD1222 COVID-19 vaccine. Study results and caveats: Vaccine-associated CD4 TCRs spanned spike, dominant at 160-218 and 743-854. Two AZD1222 doses significantly raised spike-specific TCR breadth and depth over controls.

TCRdb keeps only in-frame clones here, not all; method: immunoSEQ multiplex PCR. The sample includes tens of thousands of clones, 65% to 85% of them seen just once. A word on this clone: Its antigen is undetermined.

The CDR3 has 14 residues. Per germline, CDR1 SGHVS and CDR2 FQNEAQ. V was pared by 5 bases and J by 3 bases, with 3 bases of the junction left unmatched. The TCR originated in an adult who received the AZD1222 COVID-19 vaccine. This chain joins TRBV7-8 and TRBJ1-5; 8 bases are a match to TRBD1. The source material was peripheral blood, sampled 28 days after the second AZD1222 dose. The CDR3 bases are TGTGCCAGCAGCACACAGGGGGTCAATCAGCCCCAGCATTTT. Its translation: CASSTQGVNQPQHF.